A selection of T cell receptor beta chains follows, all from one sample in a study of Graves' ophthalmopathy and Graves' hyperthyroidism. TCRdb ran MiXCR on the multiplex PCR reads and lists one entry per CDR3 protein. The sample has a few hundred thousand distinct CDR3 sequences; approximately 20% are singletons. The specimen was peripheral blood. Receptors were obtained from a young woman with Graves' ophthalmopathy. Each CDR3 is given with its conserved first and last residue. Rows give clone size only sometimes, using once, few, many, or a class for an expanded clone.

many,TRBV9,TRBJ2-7,CASSAGLASYEQYF
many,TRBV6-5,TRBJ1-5,CASSYSSGQPQHF
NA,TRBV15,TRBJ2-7,CATSRDPRLEWGYEQYF
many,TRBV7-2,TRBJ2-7,CASSEPTGFSYEQYF
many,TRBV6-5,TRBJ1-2,CASSYPMMGTGDGYTF
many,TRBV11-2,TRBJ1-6,CASSLGRAVSYNSPLHF
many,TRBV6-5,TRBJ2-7,CASSFNRAGAYEQYF
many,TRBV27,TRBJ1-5,CASSRYSNQPQHF
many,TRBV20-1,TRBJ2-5,CSASSARGQETQYF
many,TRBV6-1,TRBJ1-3,CASLGISAVTGNTIYF
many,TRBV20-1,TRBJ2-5,CSAIGPTGETQYF
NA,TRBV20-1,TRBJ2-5,CSADKTGFQETQYF
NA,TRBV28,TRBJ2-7,CASSFSGDTFEQYF
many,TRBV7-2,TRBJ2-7,CASSLFEGEQYF
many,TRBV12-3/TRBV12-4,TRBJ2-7,CASSLLPGQYYEQYF
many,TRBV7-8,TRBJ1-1,CASSFQQVNTEAFF
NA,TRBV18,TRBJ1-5,CASSPTGTANYQPQHF
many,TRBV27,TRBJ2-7,CASSLTPSVPYYEQYF
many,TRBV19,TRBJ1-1,CASSISPSGQGRAFF
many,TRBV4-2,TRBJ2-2,CASSQDLAGGIGELFF
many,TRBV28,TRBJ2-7,CASSTSGDPYYEQYF
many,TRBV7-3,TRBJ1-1,CASSLTPIHPGDTEAFF
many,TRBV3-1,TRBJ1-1,CASSQDLGAGNTEAFF
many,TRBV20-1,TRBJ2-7,CSASYLAGVAEQYF
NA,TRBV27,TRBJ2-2,CASSFRLTGELFF
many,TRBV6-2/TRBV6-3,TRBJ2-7,CASSYSRLAGYYEQYF
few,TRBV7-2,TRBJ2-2,CASSLAKLAKGTGELFF
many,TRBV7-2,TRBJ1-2,CASSLGGRVYGYTF
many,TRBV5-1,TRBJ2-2,CASSLILAGAQDTGELFF
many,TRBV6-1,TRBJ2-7,CATQTKRGPYEQYF
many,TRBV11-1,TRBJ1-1,CASSLVGGPEAFF
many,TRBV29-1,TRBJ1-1,CSVGQGPTEAFF
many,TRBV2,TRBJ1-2,CASSEDQVILGYTF
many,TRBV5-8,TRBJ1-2,CASSGINGGFGYTF
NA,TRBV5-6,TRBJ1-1,CARRQVDTEAFF
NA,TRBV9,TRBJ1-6,CASSQVPYNSPLHF
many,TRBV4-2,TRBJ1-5,CASSQAQGATGNQPQHF
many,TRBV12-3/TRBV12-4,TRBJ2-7,CAILGSGSNSYEQYF
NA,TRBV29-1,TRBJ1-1,CSVADRGRTEAFF
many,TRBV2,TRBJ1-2,CASSERWGYTF
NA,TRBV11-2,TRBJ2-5,CASSLTLPVEETQYF
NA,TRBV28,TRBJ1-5,CASSLIGEGKQPQHF
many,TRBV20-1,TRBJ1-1,CSASWGLLNTEAFF
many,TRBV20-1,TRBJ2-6,CSARARGGTGANVLTF
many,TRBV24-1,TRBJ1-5,CATSPTGELDQPQHF
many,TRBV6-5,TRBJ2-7,CASSYPWTVHEQYF
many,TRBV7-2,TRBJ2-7,CASSLSVIPYEQYF
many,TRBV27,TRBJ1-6,CASSKQGSFGSPLHF
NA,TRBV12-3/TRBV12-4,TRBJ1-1,CASRGTEDEAFF
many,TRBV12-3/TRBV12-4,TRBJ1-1,CASRPRRGGDTEAFF
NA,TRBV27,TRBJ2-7,CASSPLGLGGEQYF
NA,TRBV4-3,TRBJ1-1,CASSQARGTGPNTEAFF
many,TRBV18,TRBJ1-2,CASSPTGTLGPSGYTF
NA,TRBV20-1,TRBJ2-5,CSASPSGETQYF